The 19 T cell receptor beta chains given below trace back to one sample, sequenced in a study of blood T cell repertoires in COVID-19. Data came from immunoSEQ multiplex PCR; TCRdb stores just in-frame clones and leaves some out. The table records 150,000 to 200,000 clones, 80% to 85% of them present only once. Sequencing was performed on PBMCs or T cells enriched from blood (not recorded which). These receptors were taken from a man aged 40-55 years who had recovered from COVID-19.

This clone was observed a few times. The chain employs TRBV7-9 and TRBJ2-2, with 11 bases matching TRBD1. This CDR3 is 16 amino acids long. Looked up from germline, CDR1 is SEHNR and CDR2 is FQNEAQ (reference sequence). V trimming: 7 bases; J trimming: 3 bases; junction bases outside the gene matches: 7. The CDR3 coding sequence is TGTGCCAGCATATTTTGGGACAGGGGGTACACCGGGGAGCTGTTTTTT. It is translated as CASIFWDRGYTGELFF.

The table lists this clone with a count of one. The chain uses TRBV28 and TRBJ2-7, with 10 nucleotides matching TRBD1. With V trimmed by 5 bases and J by 0 bases, 1 base remained unmatched. The CDR3 contains 14 residues. The germline CDR1 and CDR2 sequences are MDHEN and SYDVKM. The CDR3: CASSRTGGSYEQYF. The CDR3 coding sequence is TGTGCCAGCAGTCGGACAGGGGGCTCCTACGAGCAGTACTTC.

Ten or more counts support this clone. The chain is built from TRBV28 and TRBJ1-5; a possible D gene is TRBD1 (5 bases). CDR1 is MDHEN, CDR2 SYDVKM, per germline. The V end was cut by 2 bases, the J end by 5 bases, with 22 bases between. The CDR3 is 18 amino acids. Here the CDR3 reads CASSLSQGLGSGDQPQHF. The CDR3 nucleotides read TGTGCCAGCAGTTTAAGCCAGGGCCTCGGTAGTGGTGATCAGCCCCAGCATTTT.

The chain combines TRBV16 with TRBJ1-2; D uncertain. V lost 0 bases to trimming and J lost 3 bases, with 11 bases between them. CDR3 length: 15 residues. Per germline, CDR1 KGHSY and CDR2 FQNENV. This chain's CDR3 is CASSQSRIWDYGYTF. The CDR3 DNA reads TGTGCCAGCAGCCAATCCAGGATTTGGGACTATGGCTACACCTTC.

This clone came up a few times. The V and J genes are TRBV5-1 and TRBJ1-1, with 7 bases lining up with TRBD1. From germline, CDR1 is SGHRS and CDR2 YFSETQ. V lost 2 bases to trimming and J lost 6 bases; unmatched junction nucleotides: 7. The CDR3 extends over 14 amino acids. CDR3 bases: TGCGCCAGCAGCTTCGACAGGGAGGTAGCTGAAGCTTTCTTT. It yields the protein CASSFDREVAEAFF.

The chain joins TRBV6-1 to TRBJ1-1, with D uncertain. This CDR3 spans 15 amino acids. The germline CDR1 and CDR2 sequences are MNHNS and SASEGT. V was shortened by 6 bases and J by 4 bases, with 18 bases between the two germline ends. CDR3 nucleotide sequence: TGTGCCAGCAGCCTAAGTGTGAGGGATCCCACTGAAGCTTTCTTT. Amino acids: CASSLSVRDPTEAFF.

This chain connects TRBV7-9 to TRBJ1-1; TRBD1 matches at 8 bases. V shed 7 bases and J 1 base; nucleotides not matched to a gene: 2. Germline assignment: CDR1 SEHNR and CDR2 FQNEAQ (reference sequence). This CDR3 has 13 amino acids. CDR3 sequence (DNA): TGTGCCAGCATAGGACAGGGGAACACTGAAGCTTTCTTT. As protein: CASIGQGNTEAFF.

This clone showed up just a few times. This chain links TRBV7-9 with TRBJ2-7, with D possibly matching TRBD1 (5 bases). Per germline, CDR1 SEHNR and CDR2 FQNEAQ (reference sequence). The CDR3 runs 14 residues. V was shortened by 4 bases and J by 3 bases, with 13 bases between the two germline ends. CDR3: CASSSTDRFYEQYF. The CDR3 DNA is TGTGCCAGCAGCTCTACCGACAGATTCTACGAGCAGTACTTC.

The V gene is TRBV7-9, the J gene TRBJ1-4; D uncertain. This CDR3 is built from 16 residues. V was trimmed by 2 bases and J by 4 bases, leaving 14 bases between them. Germline-derived CDR1 and CDR2 are SEHNR and FQNEAQ (reference sequence). The CDR3, as DNA: TGTGCCAGCAGCTTATCCCTCGCAGGACTTAATGAAAAACTGTTTTTT. It translates to CASSLSLAGLNEKLFF.

V usage is TRBV7-6 and J usage is TRBJ2-7; possible D gene TRBD2, 6 bases. Deletions cut 5 bases from V and 3 bases from J, with 17 bases between. In germline, CDR1 is SGHVS, CDR2 FNYEAQ. The CDR3 consists of 15 residues. This CDR3 is CASSLGRGAGYEQYF. CDR3 coding DNA: TGTGCCAGCAGCCTCGGGCGGGGTGCCGGCTACGAGCAGTACTTC.

The chain is built from TRBV3-1 (or the pseudogene TRBV3-2) and TRBJ2-3, with a weak D call TRBD1 (6 bases). V shed 2 bases and J shed 6 bases, with 27 bases lying between them. Germline V lookup: CDR1 LGHDT, CDR2 YNNKEL (reference sequence). The CDR3 loop spans 19 amino acids. This CDR3 reads CASSQTFDGGVMDVDTQYF. DNA for the CDR3: TGTGCCAGCAGCCAAACATTCGATGGGGGCGTGATGGATGTGGATACGCAGTATTTT.

The chain has TRBV5-1 and TRBJ1-4; a possible D gene is TRBD1 (6 bases). The CDR3 is 13 amino acids. Trimming stripped 3 bases from V and 8 bases from J, with 11 bases between. Germline V gene data show CDR1 as SGHRS and CDR2 as YFSETQ. In DNA form, the CDR3 reads TGCGCCAGCAGCTCCGGGGGGGGCGAAAAACTGTTTTTT. Translated, it gives CASSSGGGEKLFF.

This CDR3 reads CAWSGTGNSPLHF. The CDR3, as DNA: TGTGCCTGGAGTGGGACAGGGAATTCACCCCTCCACTTT. The chain links TRBV30 to TRBJ1-6; TRBD1 agrees at 8 bases. Germline loops: CDR1 GTSNPN, CDR2 SVGIG (reference sequence). CDR3 size: 13 residues. The ends lost 1 base at V and 7 bases at J; junction bases unmatched: 0.

This clone was observed a single time. This chain uses TRBV28 with TRBJ1-2; a weak D match, TRBD1 (5 bases). The germline V gene has CDR1 MDHEN and CDR2 SYDVKM. This CDR3 has 13 amino acids. The germline V and J ends were trimmed by 4 bases and 4 bases, with 10 bases remaining between them. The CDR3 region is CASSSGGTYGYTF. The CDR3 DNA sequence: TGTGCCAGCAGTTCCGGGGGGACCTATGGCTACACCTTC.

This sequence joins TRBV28 and TRBJ1-2, with D possibly TRBD1 on 6 matching bases. Trimming cost V 6 bases and J 8 bases, with 13 bases left between them. The CDR3 is made up of 12 amino acids. In germline, CDR1 is MDHEN, CDR2 SYDVKM. The CDR3: CASSSRGNGYTF. The CDR3 nucleotides are TGTGCCAGCAGCTCCAGGGGAAACGGCTACACCTTC.

This clone was seen a handful of times. The chain has TRBV18 and TRBJ1-5; perhaps TRBD1 as D (6 bases). Trimming shortened V by 2 bases and J by 9 bases, and 17 bases separated the two germline ends. Per germline, CDR1 KGHSH and CDR2 LQKENI. The CDR3 spans 15 residues. CDR3 region: CASSPSGNRVGPQHF. CDR3 in DNA: TGTGCCAGCTCACCAAGTGGGAACAGGGTAGGGCCCCAGCATTTT. Combining the CDR3 with reference TRBV18 and TRBJ1-5 gives the whole variable domain NAGVMQNPRHLVRRRGQEARLRCSPMKGHSHVYWYRQLPEEGLKFMVYLQKENIIDESGMPKERFSAEFPKEGPSILRIQQVVRGDSAAYFCASSPSGNRVGPQHFGDGTRLSIL.

This chain joins TRBV5-6 and TRBJ1-2; 7 bases agree with TRBD1. The CDR3 extends over 15 amino acids. Unmatched junction bases numbered 6, after V lost 0 bases and J lost 4 bases. Germline lookup yields CDR1 SGHDT and CDR2 YYEEEE. The CDR3 nucleotides are TGTGCCAGCAGCTTGGGACCCGCAGGGGGCTATGGCTACACCTTC. Translation gives CASSLGPAGGYGYTF.

The CDR3 DNA reads as TGTGCCAGCAGCTTTGGACAGGGGAGTTATGAGCAGTTCTTC. Translated, it gives CASSFGQGSYEQFF. The chain links TRBV13 to TRBJ2-1, with 9 bases fitting TRBD1. Germline V gene lookup returns CDR1 PRHDT and CDR2 FYEKMQ (reference sequence). The CDR3 covers 14 residues. V lost 3 bases to trimming and J lost 8 bases; unmatched junction nucleotides: 5.

The rearrangement joins TRBV11-2 to TRBJ2-7; D is possibly TRBD2 (6 bases). The CDR3 sequence is 14 residues long. V lost 0 bases and J 4 bases, leaving 10 bases between the germline ends. CDR1 and CDR2 from the germline V gene are SGHAT and FQNNGV. The CDR3 DNA reads as TGTGCCAGCAGCTTAGAGGCAGGGAGGTACGAGCAGTACTTC. It specifies CASSLEAGRYEQYF.